This T cell receptor beta chain is drawn from a study of shared clonotypes between healthy human individuals. Some 28,000 T cell genomes (roughly 0.2 ug DNA) went into each sorted-subset replicate. Produced via immunoSEQ multiplex PCR; TCRdb's table is partial and in-frame only. The profile shows 1.6 million or so clones, roughly 98.5% of them singletons. The V and J ends lost 6 bases and 4 bases, in that order; junction bases with no gene match: 9. The CDR3 length is 15 residues. Germline CDR1 is MNHNS and CDR2 is SASEGT. Sample: naive CD4+ T cells sorted from blood. Noted subset: CD45RA+ positively selected. The rearrangement uses TRBV6-1 and TRBJ2-1, with 7 bases fitting TRBD2. The receptor's source is a young man in good health. DNA of the CDR3: TGTGCCAGCAGCCCGACTAGCCCAGTATACAATGAGCAGTTCTTC. Translating gives CASSPTSPVYNEQFF.